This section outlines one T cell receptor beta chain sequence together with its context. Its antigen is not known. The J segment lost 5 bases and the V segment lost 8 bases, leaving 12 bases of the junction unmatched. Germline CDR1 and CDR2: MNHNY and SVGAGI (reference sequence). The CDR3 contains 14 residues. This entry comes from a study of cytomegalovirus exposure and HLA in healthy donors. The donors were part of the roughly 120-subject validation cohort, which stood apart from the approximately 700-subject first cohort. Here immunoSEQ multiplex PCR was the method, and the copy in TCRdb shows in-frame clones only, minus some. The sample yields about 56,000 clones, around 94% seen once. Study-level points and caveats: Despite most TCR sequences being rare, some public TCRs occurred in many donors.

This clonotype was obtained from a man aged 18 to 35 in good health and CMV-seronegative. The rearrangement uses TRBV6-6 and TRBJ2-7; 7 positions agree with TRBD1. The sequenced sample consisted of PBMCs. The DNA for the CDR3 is TGTGCCAGCCACAACCAGAGGGGGCTGCACGAGCAGTACTTC. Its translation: CASHNQRGLHEQYF.